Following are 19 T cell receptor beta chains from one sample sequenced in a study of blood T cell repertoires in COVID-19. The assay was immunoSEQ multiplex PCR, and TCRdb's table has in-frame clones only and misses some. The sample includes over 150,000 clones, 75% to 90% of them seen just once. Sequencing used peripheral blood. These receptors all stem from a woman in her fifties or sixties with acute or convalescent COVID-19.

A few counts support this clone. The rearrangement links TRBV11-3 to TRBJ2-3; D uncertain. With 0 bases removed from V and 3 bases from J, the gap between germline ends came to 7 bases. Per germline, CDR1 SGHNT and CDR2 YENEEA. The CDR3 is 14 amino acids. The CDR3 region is CASSLEGRTDTQYF. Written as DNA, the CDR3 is TGTGCCAGCAGCTTAGAGGGCAGGACAGATACGCAGTATTTT.

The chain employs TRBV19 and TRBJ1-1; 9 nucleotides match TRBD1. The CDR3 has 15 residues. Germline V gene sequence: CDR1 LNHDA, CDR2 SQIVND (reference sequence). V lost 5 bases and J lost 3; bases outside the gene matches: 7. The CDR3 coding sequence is TGTGCCAGTAGTCAGGACAGGGGTTCGGACACTGAAGCTTTCTTT. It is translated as CASSQDRGSDTEAFF.

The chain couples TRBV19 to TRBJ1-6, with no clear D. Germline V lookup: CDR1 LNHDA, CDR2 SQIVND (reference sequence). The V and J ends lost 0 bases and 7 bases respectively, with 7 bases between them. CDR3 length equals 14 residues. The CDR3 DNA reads TGTGCCAGTAGTATAGATACAAAGAATTCACCCCTCCACTTT. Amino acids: CASSIDTKNSPLHF.

DNA for the CDR3: TGTGCCAGCAGCCCACGGGACTCGGCGGAGACCCAGTACTTC. This gives the protein CASSPRDSAETQYF. V usage is TRBV5-4 and J usage is TRBJ2-5; D is possibly TRBD2 (6 bases). From germline, CDR1 is SGHNT and CDR2 YYREEE (reference sequence). The CDR3 runs 14 residues. V lost 4 bases and J 5 bases, leaving 15 bases between the germline ends.

The CDR3 DNA follows: TGTGCCAGCAGTGCGGAGGGGGCAGGGGGCAACGAAAAACTGTTTTTT. Amino acids: CASSAEGAGGNEKLFF. The V gene is TRBV2, the J gene TRBJ1-4; 8 bases are shared with TRBD1. CDR3 length: 16 amino acids. V shed 4 bases, J shed 8 bases, and the junction held 12 bases outside the gene matches. Germline CDR1 SNHLY, CDR2 FYNNEI.

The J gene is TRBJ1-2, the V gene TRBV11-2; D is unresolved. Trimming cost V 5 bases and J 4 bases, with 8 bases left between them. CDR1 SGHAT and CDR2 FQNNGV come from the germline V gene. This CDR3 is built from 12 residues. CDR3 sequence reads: CASSPPGYGYTF. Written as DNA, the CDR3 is TGTGCCAGCAGCCCACCGGGCTATGGCTACACCTTC.

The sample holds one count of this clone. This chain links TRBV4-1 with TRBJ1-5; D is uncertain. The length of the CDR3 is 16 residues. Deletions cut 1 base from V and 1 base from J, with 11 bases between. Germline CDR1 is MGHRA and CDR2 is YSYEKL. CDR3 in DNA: TGCGCCAGCAGCCAAGTTATGAGTGTAAGCAATCAGCCCCAGCATTTT. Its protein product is CASSQVMSVSNQPQHF.

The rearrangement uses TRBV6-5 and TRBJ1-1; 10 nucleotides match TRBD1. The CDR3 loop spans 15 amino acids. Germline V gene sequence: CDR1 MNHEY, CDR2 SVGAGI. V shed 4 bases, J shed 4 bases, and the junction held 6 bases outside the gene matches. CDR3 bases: TGTGCCAGCAGTTTCAGGGGGACAGGGGTCACTGAAGCTTTCTTT. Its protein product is CASSFRGTGVTEAFF.

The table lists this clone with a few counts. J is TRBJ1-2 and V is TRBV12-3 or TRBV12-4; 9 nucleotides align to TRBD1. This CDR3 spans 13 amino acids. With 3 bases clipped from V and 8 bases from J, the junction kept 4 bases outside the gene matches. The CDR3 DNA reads TGTGCCAGCAGTTTTGCGGGGACAGGGGGCTACACCTTC. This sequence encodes CASSFAGTGGYTF.

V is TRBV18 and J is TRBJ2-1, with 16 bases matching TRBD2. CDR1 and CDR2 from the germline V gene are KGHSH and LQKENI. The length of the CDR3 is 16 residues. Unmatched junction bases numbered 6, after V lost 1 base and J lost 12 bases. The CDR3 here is CASSPLGTSGGAWQFF. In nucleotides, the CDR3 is TGTGCCAGCTCACCACTCGGGACTAGCGGGGGGGCCTGGCAGTTCTTC.

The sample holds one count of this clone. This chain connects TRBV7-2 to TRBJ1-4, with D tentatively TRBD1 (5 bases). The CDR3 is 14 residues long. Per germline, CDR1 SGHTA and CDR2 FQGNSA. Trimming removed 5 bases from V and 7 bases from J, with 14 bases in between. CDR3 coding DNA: TGTGCCAGCAGCATAGACAGCGGGGCTGAAAAACTGTTTTTT. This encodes CASSIDSGAEKLFF.

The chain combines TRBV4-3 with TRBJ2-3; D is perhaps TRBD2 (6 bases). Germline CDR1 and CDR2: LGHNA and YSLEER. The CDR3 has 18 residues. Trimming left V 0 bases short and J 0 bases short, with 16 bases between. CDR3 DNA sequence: TGCGCCAGCAGCCAAGATGCGGGGTGGACGGGGAGCACAGATACGCAGTATTTT. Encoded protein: CASSQDAGWTGSTDTQYF.

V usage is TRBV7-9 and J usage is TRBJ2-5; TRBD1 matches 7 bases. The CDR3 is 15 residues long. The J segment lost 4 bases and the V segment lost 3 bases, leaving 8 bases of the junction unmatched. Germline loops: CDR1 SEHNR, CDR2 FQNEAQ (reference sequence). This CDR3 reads CASSFPDRLGETQYF. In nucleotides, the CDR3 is TGTGCCAGCAGCTTTCCGGACAGGCTGGGAGAGACCCAGTACTTC. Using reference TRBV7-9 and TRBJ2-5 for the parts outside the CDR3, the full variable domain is DTGVSQNPRHKITKRGQNVTFRCDPISEHNRLYWYRQTLGQGPEFLTYFQNEAQLEKSRLLSDRFSAERPKGSFSTLEIQRTEQGDSAMYLCASSFPDRLGETQYFGPGTRLLVL.

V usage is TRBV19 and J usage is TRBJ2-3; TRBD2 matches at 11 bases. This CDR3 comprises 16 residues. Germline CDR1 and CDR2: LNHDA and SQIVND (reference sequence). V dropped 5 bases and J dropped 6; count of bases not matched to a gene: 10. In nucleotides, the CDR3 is TGTGCCAGTAGTCGTCCTAGCGGGGGGCTACGGGATACGCAGTATTTT. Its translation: CASSRPSGGLRDTQYF.

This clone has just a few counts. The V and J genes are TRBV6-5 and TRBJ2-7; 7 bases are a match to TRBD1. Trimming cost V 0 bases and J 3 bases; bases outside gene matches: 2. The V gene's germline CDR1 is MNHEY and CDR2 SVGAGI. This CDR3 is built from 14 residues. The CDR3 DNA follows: TGTGCCAGCAGTTACTCGAACAGGGGCTACGAGCAGTACTTC. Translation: CASSYSNRGYEQYF.

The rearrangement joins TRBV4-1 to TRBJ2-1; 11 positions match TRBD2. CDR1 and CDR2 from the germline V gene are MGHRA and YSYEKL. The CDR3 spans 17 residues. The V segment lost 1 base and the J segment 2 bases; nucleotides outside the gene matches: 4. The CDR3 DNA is TGCGCCAGCAGCCAAGTACTAGCGGGGGTACCCTACAATGAGCAGTTCTTC. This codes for CASSQVLAGVPYNEQFF.

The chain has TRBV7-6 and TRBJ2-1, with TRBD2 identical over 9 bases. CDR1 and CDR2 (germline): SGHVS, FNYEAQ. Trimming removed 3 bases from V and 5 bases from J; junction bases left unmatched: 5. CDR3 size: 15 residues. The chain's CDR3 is CASSLSGGLNNEQFF. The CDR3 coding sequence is TGTGCCAGCAGCTTGAGCGGGGGGCTAAACAATGAGCAGTTCTTC.

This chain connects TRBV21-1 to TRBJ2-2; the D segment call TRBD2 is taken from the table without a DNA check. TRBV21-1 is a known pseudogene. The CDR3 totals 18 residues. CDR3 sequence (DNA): TGTGCCAGCAGCCCCCCCCCGGCGAGGGAACAGAGCACCGGGGAGCTGTTTTTT. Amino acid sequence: CASSPPPAREQSTGELFF.

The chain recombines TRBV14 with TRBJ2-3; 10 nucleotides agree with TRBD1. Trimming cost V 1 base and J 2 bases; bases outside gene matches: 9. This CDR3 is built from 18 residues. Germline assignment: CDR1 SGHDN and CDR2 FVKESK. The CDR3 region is CASSQGPGQGKATDTQYF. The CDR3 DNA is TGTGCCAGCAGCCAAGGCCCGGGACAGGGGAAGGCCACAGATACGCAGTATTTT.